The 2 T cell receptor beta chains in this list originate from one sample, sequenced in a study of cytomegalovirus exposure and HLA in healthy donors. Primers included in the PCR were 60 Vbeta and 13 Jbeta primers. Clones were sequenced by immunoSEQ multiplex PCR, and TCRdb holds only the in-frame ones, with some missing. The table has about 140,000 clones, more than 60% seen once; the top ten hold 3% to 3.5%. Sample: PBMCs. These receptors were collected from a man aged 40-55 years in good health and CMV-seronegative.

In this sample, this clone turned up a few times. In nucleotides, the CDR3 is TGTGCCAGCCGATGGGACAGGGTATCCTACGAGCAGTACTTC. Translation gives CASRWDRVSYEQYF. The V call is TRBV11-2, the J call TRBJ2-7; 9 positions agree with TRBD1. The CDR3 extends over 14 amino acids. The germline V gene has CDR1 SGHAT and CDR2 FQNNGV. V lost 8 bases, J lost 1 base, and 6 bases stayed unmatched. Full variable domain (rest looked up from reference TRBV11-2 and TRBJ2-7): EAGVAQSPRYKIIEKRQSVAFWCNPISGHATLYWYQQILGQGPKLLIQFQNNGVVDDSQLPKDRFSAERLKGVDSTLKIQPAKLEDSAVYLCASRWDRVSYEQYFGPGTRLTVT.

This clone was counted once. The V call is TRBV6-5, the J call TRBJ1-2; 10 nucleotides agree with TRBD1. Trimming at V came to 5 bases and at J to 8 bases, leaving 5 bases not matched to a gene. The length of the CDR3 is 13 residues. Germline V CDR1 and CDR2: MNHEY, SVGAGI. This CDR3 is CASSLRQGAGYTF. For the CDR3, the DNA is TGTGCCAGCAGTCTCAGACAGGGGGCGGGCTACACCTTC.